This paragraph covers one T cell receptor beta chain sequence. The same CDR3 can be traced to other DNA sequences in this sample. Assay: immunoSEQ multiplex PCR; the TCRdb copy retains only in-frame clones and omits some. The data contain around 310,000 clones, 90% of them singletons. The sample belongs to a study of blood T cell repertoires in COVID-19. This CDR3 contains 13 residues. CDR1 is SGHDN, CDR2 FVKESK, per germline. V gave up 3 bases and J gave up 3 bases, with 6 bases separating them. This receptor was identified in a woman in her thirties or forties with COVID-19, enrolled during active disease. Sequencing was carried out using peripheral blood. The chain employs TRBV14 and TRBJ1-5; D unresolved. The CDR3 DNA follows: TGTGCCAGCAGCCAGGGCCTCAATCAGCCCCAGCATTTT. This translates into CASSQGLNQPQHF. The variable domain in full, completed from reference TRBV14 and TRBJ1-5, reads EAGVTQFPSHSVIEKGQTVTLRCDPISGHDNLYWYRRVMGKEIKFLLHFVKESKQDESGMPNNRFLAERTGGTYSTLKVQPAELEDSGVYFCASSQGLNQPQHFGDGTRLSIL.